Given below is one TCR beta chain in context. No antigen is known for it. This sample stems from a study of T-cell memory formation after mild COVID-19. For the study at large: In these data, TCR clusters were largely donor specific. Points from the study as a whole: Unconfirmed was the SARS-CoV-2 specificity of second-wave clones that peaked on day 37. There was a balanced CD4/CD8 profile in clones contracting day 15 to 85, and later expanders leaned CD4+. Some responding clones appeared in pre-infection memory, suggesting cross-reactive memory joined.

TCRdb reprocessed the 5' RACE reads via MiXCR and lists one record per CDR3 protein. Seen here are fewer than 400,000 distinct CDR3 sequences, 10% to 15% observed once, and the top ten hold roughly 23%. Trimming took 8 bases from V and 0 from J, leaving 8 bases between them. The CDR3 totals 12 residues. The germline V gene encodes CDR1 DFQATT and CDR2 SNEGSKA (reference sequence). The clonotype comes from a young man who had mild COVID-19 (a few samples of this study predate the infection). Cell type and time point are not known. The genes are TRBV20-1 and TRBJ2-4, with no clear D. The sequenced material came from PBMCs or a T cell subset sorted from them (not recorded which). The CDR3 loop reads CSLGLAKNIQYF. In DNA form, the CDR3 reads TGCAGTCTAGGGCTAGCCAAAAACATTCAGTACTTC.